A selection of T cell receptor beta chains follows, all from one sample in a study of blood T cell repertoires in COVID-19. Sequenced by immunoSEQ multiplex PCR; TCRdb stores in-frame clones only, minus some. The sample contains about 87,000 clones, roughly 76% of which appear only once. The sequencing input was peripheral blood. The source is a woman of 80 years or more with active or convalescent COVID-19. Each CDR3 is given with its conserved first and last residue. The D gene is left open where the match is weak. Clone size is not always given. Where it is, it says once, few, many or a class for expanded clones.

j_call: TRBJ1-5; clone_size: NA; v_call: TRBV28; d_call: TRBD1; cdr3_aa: CASSLWPGGTGGQPQHF; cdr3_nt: TGTGCCAGCAGTTTATGGCCAGGGGGCACAGGGGGTCAGCCCCAGCATTTT
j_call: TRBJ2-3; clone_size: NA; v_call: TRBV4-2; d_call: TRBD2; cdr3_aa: CASSQLRGGTTDTQYF; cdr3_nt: TGTGCCAGCAGCCAATTGCGCGGGGGGACCACAGATACGCAGTATTTT
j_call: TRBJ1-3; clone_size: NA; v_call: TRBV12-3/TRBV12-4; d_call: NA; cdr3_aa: CASSTASGNTIYF; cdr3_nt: TGTGCCAGCAGTACAGCTTCTGGAAACACCATATATTTT
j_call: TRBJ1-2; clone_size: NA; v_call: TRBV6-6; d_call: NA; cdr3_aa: CASSYLETGFYGYTF; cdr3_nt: TGTGCCAGCAGCTACCTGGAAACAGGGTTCTATGGCTACACCTTC
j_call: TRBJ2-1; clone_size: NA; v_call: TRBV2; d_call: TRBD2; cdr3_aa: CASSGASGYNEQFF; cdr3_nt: TGTGCCAGCAGTGGGGCTAGCGGCTACAATGAGCAGTTCTTC
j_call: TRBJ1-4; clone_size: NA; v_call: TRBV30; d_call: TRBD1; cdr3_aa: CAWRSGTGGNEKLFF; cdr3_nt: TGTGCCTGGAGGAGCGGTACAGGGGGTAATGAAAAACTGTTTTTT
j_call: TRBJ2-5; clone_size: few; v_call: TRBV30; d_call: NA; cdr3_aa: CAWSWREQETQYF; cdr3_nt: TGTGCCTGGAGTTGGAGGGAGCAAGAGACCCAGTACTTC
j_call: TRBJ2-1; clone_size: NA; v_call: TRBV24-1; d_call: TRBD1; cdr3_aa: CATGTGSRNEQFF; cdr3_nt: TGTGCCACTGGGACAGGGTCGCGCAATGAGCAGTTCTTC
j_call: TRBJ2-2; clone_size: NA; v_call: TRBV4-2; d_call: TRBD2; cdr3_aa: CASSHGVAGGGELFF; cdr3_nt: TGTGCCAGCAGCCACGGCGTGGCGGGGGGCGGGGAGCTGTTTTTT
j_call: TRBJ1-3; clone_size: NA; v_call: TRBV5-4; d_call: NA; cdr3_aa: CASSPQFSGNTIYF; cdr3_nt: TGTGCCAGCAGCCCACAGTTCTCTGGAAACACCATATATTTT
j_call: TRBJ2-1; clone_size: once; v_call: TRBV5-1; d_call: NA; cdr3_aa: CARRGGDPYNEQFF; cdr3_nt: TGCGCCAGGAGGGGGGGGGACCCCTACAATGAGCAGTTCTTC
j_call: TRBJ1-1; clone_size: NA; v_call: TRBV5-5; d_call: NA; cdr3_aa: CASSFNRATEAFF; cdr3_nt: TGTGCCAGCAGCTTCAACAGGGCCACTGAAGCTTTCTTT
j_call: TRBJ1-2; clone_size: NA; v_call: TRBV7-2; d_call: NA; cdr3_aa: CASSLGLVFYGYTF; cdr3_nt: TGTGCCAGCAGCTTAGGTCTTGTCTTCTATGGCTACACCTTC
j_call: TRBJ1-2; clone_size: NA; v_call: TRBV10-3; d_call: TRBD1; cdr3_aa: CAIRSTGYGYTF; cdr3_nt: TGTGCCATCAGATCGACAGGGTATGGCTACACCTTC
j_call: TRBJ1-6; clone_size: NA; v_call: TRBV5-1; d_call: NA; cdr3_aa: CASSLTYNSPLHF; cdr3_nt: TGCGCCAGCAGCTTAACATATAATTCACCCCTCCACTTT
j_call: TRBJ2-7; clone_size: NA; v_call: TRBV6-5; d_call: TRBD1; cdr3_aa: CASSPRDRGPYEQYF; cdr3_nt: TGTGCCAGCAGTCCCCGGGACAGGGGTCCCTACGAGCAGTACTTC
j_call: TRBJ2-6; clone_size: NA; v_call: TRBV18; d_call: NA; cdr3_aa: CASSPPRSPGANVLTF; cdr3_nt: TGTGCCAGCTCACCCCCCCGGAGTCCTGGGGCCAACGTCCTGACTTTC
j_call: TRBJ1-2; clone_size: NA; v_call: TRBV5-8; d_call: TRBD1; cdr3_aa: CASSSRQGANYGYTF; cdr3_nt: TGTGCCAGCAGCTCACGACAGGGGGCAAACTATGGCTACACCTTC
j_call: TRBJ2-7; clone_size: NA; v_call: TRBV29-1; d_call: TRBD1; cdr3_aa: CSVAKGTGFDEQYF; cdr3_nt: TGCAGCGTTGCTAAAGGGACAGGGTTTGACGAGCAGTACTTC
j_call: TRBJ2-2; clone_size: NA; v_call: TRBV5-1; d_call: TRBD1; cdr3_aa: CASSLGTGAGRELFF; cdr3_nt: TGCGCCAGCAGCTTGGGGACAGGGGCTGGAAGGGAGCTGTTTTTT
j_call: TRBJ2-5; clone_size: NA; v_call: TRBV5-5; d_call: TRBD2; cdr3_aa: CASSRGGETQYF; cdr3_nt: TGTGCCAGCAGCCGCGGGGGGGAGACCCAGTACTTC
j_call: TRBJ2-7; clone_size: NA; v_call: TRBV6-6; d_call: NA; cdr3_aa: CASSQNEREQYF; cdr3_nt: TGTGCCAGCAGCCAAAACGAGCGCGAGCAGTACTTC
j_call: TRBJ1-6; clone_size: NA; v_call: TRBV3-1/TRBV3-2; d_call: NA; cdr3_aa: CASSQIDRITSPLHF; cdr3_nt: TGTGCCAGCAGCCAAATCGACAGAATCACTTCACCCCTCCACTTT
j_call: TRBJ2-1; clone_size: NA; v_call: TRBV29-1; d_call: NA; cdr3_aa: CSVAGYDVNEQFF; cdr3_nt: TGCAGCGTTGCCGGGTATGATGTCAATGAGCAGTTCTTC
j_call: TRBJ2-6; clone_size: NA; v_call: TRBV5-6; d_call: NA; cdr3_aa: CASSLAPGESGANVLTF; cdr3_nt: TGTGCCAGCAGCTTGGCCCCAGGGGAGTCTGGGGCCAACGTCCTGACTTTC
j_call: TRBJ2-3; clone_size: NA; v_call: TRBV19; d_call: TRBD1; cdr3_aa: CASSTETYRGQDTQYF; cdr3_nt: TGTGCCAGTTCTACCGAAACCTACAGGGGACAGGATACGCAGTATTTT
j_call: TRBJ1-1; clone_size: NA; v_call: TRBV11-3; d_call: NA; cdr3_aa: CASSFSQNTEAFF; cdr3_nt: TGTGCCAGCAGCTTTAGTCAGAACACTGAAGCTTTCTTT
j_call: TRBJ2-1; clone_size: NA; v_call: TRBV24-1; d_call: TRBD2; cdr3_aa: CATSTGAGGPGEQFF; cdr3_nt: TGTGCCACCAGTACAGGAGCGGGAGGGCCGGGTGAGCAGTTCTTC
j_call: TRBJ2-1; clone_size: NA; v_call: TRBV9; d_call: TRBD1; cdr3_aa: CASSVGGQTFNEQFF; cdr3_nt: TGTGCCAGCAGCGTAGGGGGACAGACCTTCAATGAGCAGTTCTTC
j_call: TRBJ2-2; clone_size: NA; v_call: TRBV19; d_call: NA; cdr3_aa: CASRGQGDTGELFF; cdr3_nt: TGTGCCAGTAGGGGGCAGGGCGACACCGGGGAGCTGTTTTTT
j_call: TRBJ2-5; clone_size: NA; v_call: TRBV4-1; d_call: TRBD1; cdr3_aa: CASSQDTGSTGNWEETQYF; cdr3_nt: TGCGCCAGCAGCCAAGATACTGGGTCGACAGGGAACTGGGAGGAGACCCAGTACTTC
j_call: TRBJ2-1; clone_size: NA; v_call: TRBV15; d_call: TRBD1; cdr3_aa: CATSRGQGNFNEQFF; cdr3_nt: TGTGCCACCAGCAGAGGACAGGGCAATTTTAATGAGCAGTTCTTC
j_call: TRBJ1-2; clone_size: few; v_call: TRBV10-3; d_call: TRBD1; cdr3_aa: CAISAGQAYGYTF; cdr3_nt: TGTGCCATCAGTGCCGGACAGGCCTATGGCTACACCTTC
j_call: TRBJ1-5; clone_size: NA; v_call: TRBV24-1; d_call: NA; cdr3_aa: CATSDPGQLDQPQHF; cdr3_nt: TGTGCCACCAGTGATCCTGGACAGCTAGATCAGCCCCAGCATTTT
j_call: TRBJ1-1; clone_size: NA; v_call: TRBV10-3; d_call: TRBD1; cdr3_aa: CAIRAGDRVNTEAFF; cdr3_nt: TGTGCCATAAGGGCAGGGGACAGGGTCAACACTGAAGCTTTCTTT
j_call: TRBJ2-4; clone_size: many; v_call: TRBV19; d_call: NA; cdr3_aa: CASSSTDRHIQYF; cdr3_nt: TGTGCCAGTAGTTCAACCGACAGACACATTCAGTACTTC
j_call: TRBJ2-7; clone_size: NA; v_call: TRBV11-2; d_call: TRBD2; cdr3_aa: CASSSLLGSGVYEQYF; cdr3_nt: TGTGCCAGCAGCTCCTTATTGGGTAGCGGGGTCTACGAGCAGTACTTC
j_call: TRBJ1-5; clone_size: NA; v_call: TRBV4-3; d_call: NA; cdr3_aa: CASSQDGGGGNQPQHF; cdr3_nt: TGCGCCAGCAGCCAAGATGGAGGGGGGGGCAATCAGCCCCAGCATTTT
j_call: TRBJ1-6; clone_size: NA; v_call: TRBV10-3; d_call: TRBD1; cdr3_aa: CAITSGDRGNSPLHF; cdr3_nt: TGTGCCATCACCTCTGGGGACAGGGGGAATTCACCCCTCCACTTT
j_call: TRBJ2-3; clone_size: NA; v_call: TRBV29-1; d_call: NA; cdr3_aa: CSAEQGDGTDTQYF; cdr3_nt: TGCAGCGCCGAACAGGGCGACGGCACAGATACGCAGTATTTT
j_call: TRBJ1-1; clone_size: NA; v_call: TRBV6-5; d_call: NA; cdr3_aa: CASSVQGLDTEAFF; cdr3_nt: TGTGCCAGCAGCGTACAGGGATTAGACACTGAAGCTTTCTTT
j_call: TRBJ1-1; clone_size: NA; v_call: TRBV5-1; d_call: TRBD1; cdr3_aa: CASSGTTGGGTEAFF; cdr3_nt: TGCGCCAGCAGCGGGACGACAGGGGGCGGAACTGAAGCTTTCTTT
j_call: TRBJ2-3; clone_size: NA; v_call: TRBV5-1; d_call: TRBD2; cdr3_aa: CASSSIAGISTDTQYF; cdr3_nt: TGCGCCAGCAGCTCGATAGCGGGGATAAGCACAGATACGCAGTATTTT
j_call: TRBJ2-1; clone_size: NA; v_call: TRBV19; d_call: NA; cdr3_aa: CASSIRLLLDGVNEQFF; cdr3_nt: TGTGCCAGTAGTATAAGACTACTACTCGATGGGGTCAATGAGCAGTTCTTC
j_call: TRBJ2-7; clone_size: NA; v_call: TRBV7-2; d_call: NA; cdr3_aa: CASSSQRSSYEQYF; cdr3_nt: TGTGCCAGCAGCTCCCAGAGGAGCTCCTACGAGCAGTACTTC
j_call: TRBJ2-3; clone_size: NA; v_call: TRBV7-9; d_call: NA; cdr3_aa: CASSPRPGLGTDTQYF; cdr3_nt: TGTGCCAGCAGCCCCCGCCCGGGACTTGGCACAGATACGCAGTATTTT
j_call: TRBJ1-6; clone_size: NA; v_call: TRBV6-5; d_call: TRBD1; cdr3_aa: CASSYSGGGNNSPLHF; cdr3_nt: TGTGCCAGCAGTTACTCAGGGGGCGGAAATAATTCACCCCTCCACTTT
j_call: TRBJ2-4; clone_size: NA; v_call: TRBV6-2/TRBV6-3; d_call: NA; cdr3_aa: CASSPLLSGDTKRGIQYF; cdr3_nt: TGTGCCAGCAGCCCCTTGTTATCCGGGGACACCAAAAGGGGCATTCAGTACTTC
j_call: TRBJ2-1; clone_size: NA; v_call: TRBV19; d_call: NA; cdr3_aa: CASSIEWRSSYNEQFF; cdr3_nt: TGTGCCAGTAGTATAGAATGGCGGAGCTCCTACAATGAGCAGTTCTTC
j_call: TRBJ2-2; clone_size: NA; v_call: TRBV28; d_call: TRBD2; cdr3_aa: CASSLSGLAGGTGELFF; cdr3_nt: TGTGCCAGCAGTTTATCGGGACTAGCGGGAGGAACCGGGGAGCTGTTTTTT